This T cell receptor (beta chain) was documented in a study of CD8 T cells in ankylosing spondylitis (dated by TCRdb to the late 2010s). Concerning the study at large: To find TCR variants linked to disease, the study profiled T cell receptor beta repertoires in ankylosing spondylitis patients and healthy donors. The whole study cohort included over a hundred healthy donors and 25 or so ankylosing spondylitis patients. Peripheral blood was sampled, and synovial fluid was also collected from ankylosing spondylitis patients.

Sequencer: Illumina HiSeq 2500. Quantitative 5'-RACE with molecular barcodes was used to prepare TCR beta libraries. On the study's bioinformatics: A new computational method based on a probabilistic model of VDJ rearrangement was used to identify disease-linked TCR variants. Through fastp at Q25 and MiXCR, TCRdb rebuilt clones from the public reads, retaining in-frame beta chains. CDR3 protein sequences are deduplicated, and each keeps its most common genes and DNA. TCRdb, rather than the study authors, made the V and J calls. The sample records roughly 440,000 distinct CDR3 sequences, roughly a sixth of which are singletons. Approximately 1% of the sample lies in the top ten. Study-level results and caveats: Blood from ankylosing spondylitis patients appeared to be characterized by a TCR beta motif made up of under ten highly homologous amino acid variants. Some motif variants had previously been reported in the synovial fluid and blood of reactive arthritis patients, which suggests shared mechanisms of disease initiation. The disease-linked clones were reported to be significantly enriched in matched synovial fluid samples from ankylosing spondylitis patients. A CD8+ phenotype was shown by the disease-linked clones, which were found at relatively low frequencies in peripheral blood.

The germline V gene encodes CDR1 MNHEY and CDR2 SVGEGT. The CDR3 sequence holds 15 residues, the cysteine and phenylalanine included. Left in the record is the CDR3 DNA by itself, 45 bases read in frame from the first base. V sheds 6 bases and J sheds 8 bases, leaving 20 bases between their ends. The sample holds a few counts of this clonotype. Its antigen specificity is not known. Base qualities were left out, and no much larger clone turns up one base away. The clonotype was recovered from a male donor with ankylosing spondylitis. The rearranged chain carries TRBV6-2 or TRBV6-3 and TRBJ2-1; TRBD2 is a weak D gene call, 6 bases matching. Sequencing input: blood, either unsorted or a sorted T cell fraction (not recorded which). The DNA sequence is as follows: TGTGCCAGCAGCCTTAGCGGAACCCTCGGGTATGAGCAGTTCTTC. Translated, it reads CASSLSGTLGYEQFF.